Following are 11 T cell receptor beta chains from one sample sequenced in a study of T cells in Graves' hyperthyroidism and ophthalmopathy. The TCR beta CDR3 regions underwent amplification using RNA transcripts as the source. The study used the HTBI primer set for a first-round RT-PCR of the TCR CDR3. TCRdb reprocessed the multiplex PCR reads with MiXCR, giving one entry per CDR3 protein. The sample contains 400,000 to 600,000 distinct CDR3 sequences, about 16% of which appear only once. Sample: blood. These receptors were obtained from a woman aged 25-40 years with Graves' ophthalmopathy.

The chain combines TRBV9 with TRBJ2-1; 7 nucleotides match TRBD2. The CDR3 length is 16 residues. The germline CDR1 and CDR2 sequences are SGDLS and YYNGEE. V lost 0 bases and J lost 10; bases outside the gene matches: 13. The CDR3 reads CASSVEAGVSLREQFF. The CDR3 DNA reads TGTGCCAGCAGCGTAGAGGCGGGAGTATCGCTTCGGGAGCAGTTCTTC. The variable domain in full, with the rest retrieved from reference TRBV9 and TRBJ2-1, is DSGVTQTPKHLITATGQRVTLRCSPRSGDLSVYWYQQSLDQGLQFLIQYYNGEERAKGNILERFSAQQFPDLHSELNLSSLELGDSALYFCASSVEAGVSLREQFFGPGTRLTVL.

Many counts were recorded for this clonotype. The chain employs TRBV7-2 and TRBJ2-7, with D tentatively TRBD1 (6 bases). This CDR3 contains 12 residues. The V end was cut by 6 bases, the J end by 7 bases, with 13 bases between. Germline loops: CDR1 SGHTA, CDR2 FQGNSA. The CDR3 nucleotides read TGTGCCAGCAGTTTTCCCGGGACAGAGCAGTACTTC. Translating it yields CASSFPGTEQYF.

There are many counts of this clonotype. CDR3: CASSFRLAHDNEQFF. In nucleotides, the CDR3 is TGTGCCAGCAGCTTTCGACTAGCACATGACAATGAGCAGTTCTTC. V is TRBV7-2 and J is TRBJ2-1, with 7 bases matching TRBD2. Germline values: CDR1 SGHTA, CDR2 FQGNSA. After removal of 3 bases from V and 5 bases from J, the junction contained 7 bases not matched to a gene. CDR3 size: 15 residues. Full variable domain (rest looked up from reference TRBV7-2 and TRBJ2-1): GAGVSQSPSNKVTEKGKDVELRCDPISGHTALYWYRQSLGQGLEFLIYFQGNSAPDKSGLPSDRFSAERTGGSVSTLTIQRTQQEDSAVYLCASSFRLAHDNEQFFGPGTRLTVL.

This sequence joins TRBV6-1 and TRBJ2-3, with 15 bases identical to TRBD2. The CDR3 has 17 residues. In germline, CDR1 is MNHNS, CDR2 SASEGT. V was clipped by 1 base and J by 6 bases; unmatched bases: 5. The CDR3 sequence is CASSEVGLAGGLDTQYF. In DNA form, the CDR3 reads TGTGCCAGCAGTGAAGTAGGACTAGCGGGAGGGTTGGATACGCAGTATTTT.

The chain recombines TRBV4-2 with TRBJ1-1; TRBD1 might be the D (5 bases). Germline V gene sequence: CDR1 LGHNA, CDR2 YNFKEQ. V lost 0 bases and J lost 4, with 24 bases in between. The length of the CDR3 is 19 residues. DNA for the CDR3: TGTGCCAGCAGCCAAGATTTACAGGAGGACATCAGGTTGGGCACTGAAGCTTTCTTT. This translates into CASSQDLQEDIRLGTEAFF.

The V call is TRBV29-1, the J call TRBJ2-2, with D unresolved. This CDR3 region has 13 residues. V was cut by 5 bases and J by 1 base, with 8 bases left in between. From germline, CDR1 is SQVTM and CDR2 ANQGSEA. CDR3 sequence: CSVRPLNTGELFF. The CDR3 DNA sequence: TGCAGCGTTAGGCCGTTGAACACCGGGGAGCTGTTTTTT.

As to this clonotype: A read error may produce the germline difference seen at one junction end. The V and J genes are TRBV7-2 and TRBJ1-2, with D possibly TRBD1 on 5 matching bases. This CDR3 is 13 amino acids long. Germline V lookup: CDR1 SGHTA, CDR2 FQGNSA. CDR3 in DNA: TGTGCCAGCAGCTTAAAGGGGAACCATGGCCACACCTTC. Its translation is CASSLKGNHGHTF.

This clonotype came up many times. The genes are TRBV12-3 or TRBV12-4 and TRBJ2-3, with 7 bases matching TRBD2. The CDR3 is 16 amino acids. J was trimmed by 6 bases and V by 5 bases; bases with no gene match: 14. The CDR3 is CASSPILGGRADTQYF. The CDR3, as DNA: TGTGCCAGCAGTCCTATATTGGGCGGGAGAGCTGATACGCAGTATTTT.

This clonotype showed up just a few times. The J gene is TRBJ2-1, the V gene TRBV6-4, with D possibly TRBD2 on 6 matching bases. This CDR3 comprises 16 residues. V was pared by 8 bases and J by 0 bases, with 17 bases between. Germline V CDR1 and CDR2: MRHNA, SNTAGT. This CDR3 reads CASPPGTPSSYNEQFF. Here the CDR3 DNA reads TGTGCCAGCCCACCGGGGACTCCGAGCTCCTACAATGAGCAGTTCTTC.

Many counts were recorded for this clonotype. The V and J genes are TRBV11-1 and TRBJ2-2, with 8 bases that match TRBD1. CDR1 and CDR2 (germline): SGHAT, FQDESV (reference sequence). This CDR3 spans 16 amino acids. V shed 5 bases, J shed 2 bases, and the junction held 7 bases outside the gene matches. The CDR3 DNA reads TGTGCCAGCAGCCCGCCGGACAGGGACAACACCGGGGAGCTGTTTTTT. Its translation: CASSPPDRDNTGELFF.

In the case of this clonotype: One junction end disagrees with the germline gene, perhaps due to a read error. The CDR3 sequence is CASSPVGAGDEQYF. CDR3 nucleotides: TGTGCTAGCAGCCCGGTGGGGGCAGGCGACGAGCAGTACTTC. V usage is TRBV7-7 and J usage is TRBJ2-7; maybe TRBD1 (6 bases). Germline V gene sequence: CDR1 SSHAT, CDR2 FNYEAQ (reference sequence). The CDR3 loop spans 14 amino acids.